A selection of T cell receptor beta chains follows, all from one sample in a study of blood T cell repertoires in COVID-19. Clones were sequenced by immunoSEQ multiplex PCR, and TCRdb holds only the in-frame ones, with some missing. The sample shows over 150,000 clones, approximately 86% of them seen only once. Sequencing was performed on peripheral blood. Every receptor here comes from a woman at least 80 years old with COVID-19, enrolled during active disease. CDR3s include the opening cysteine and the closing phenylalanine or tryptophan. The D gene is left open where the match is weak. A row's size may be missing; if present it is once, few, many or a size class.

V: TRBV24-1; J: TRBJ2-2; D: TRBD1; size: .; DNA: TGTGCCACCAGTTCAGGGGGCGCGGCCACCGGGGAGCTGTTTTTT; CDR3: CATSSGGAATGELFF
V: TRBV10-3; J: TRBJ1-5; D: TRBD1; size: .; DNA: TGTGCCATCAGTGCAGACAGGGGAAGCAATCAGCCCCAGCATTTT; CDR3: CAISADRGSNQPQHF
V: TRBV18; J: TRBJ1-4; D: .; size: .; DNA: TGTGCCAGCTCACCAGCGCCGGGGGACGTTGGGGAAAAACTGTTTTTT; CDR3: CASSPAPGDVGEKLFF
V: TRBV5-1; J: TRBJ1-2; D: TRBD1; size: .; DNA: TGCGCCAGCAGCGCGGAGGGACAGTATGGCTACACCTTC; CDR3: CASSAEGQYGYTF
V: TRBV7-9; J: TRBJ1-1; D: TRBD1; size: .; DNA: TGTGCCAGCAGCCGGACAGGGTCGAACACTGAAGCTTTCTTT; CDR3: CASSRTGSNTEAFF
V: TRBV6-2/TRBV6-3; J: TRBJ2-7; D: TRBD2; size: .; DNA: TGTGCCAGCAGTTACCCATATAGCGGGAGGGCCGTGGCGTCCTACGAGCAGTACTTC; CDR3: CASSYPYSGRAVASYEQYF
V: TRBV9; J: TRBJ1-5; D: .; size: once; DNA: TGTGCCAGCAGCGTCGGGGAAAATCAGCCCCAGCATTTT; CDR3: CASSVGENQPQHF
V: TRBV28; J: TRBJ1-6; D: .; size: few; DNA: TGTGCCAGCAGAATAGGGAGTATTTCACCCCTCCACTTT; CDR3: CASRIGSISPLHF
V: TRBV11-2; J: TRBJ1-4; D: TRBD1; size: .; DNA: TGTGCCAGCAGCTTAAGAGCGACAGGGACAGCTAATGAAAAACTGTTTTTT; CDR3: CASSLRATGTANEKLFF
V: TRBV7-2; J: TRBJ1-1; D: .; size: .; DNA: TGTGCCAGCAGCTTCCAGGGTGACACTGAAGCTTTCTTT; CDR3: CASSFQGDTEAFF
V: TRBV19; J: TRBJ1-1; D: .; size: .; DNA: TGTGCCAGTAGTATACCAGGGATAACAAGGACTGAAGCTTTCTTT; CDR3: CASSIPGITRTEAFF
V: TRBV6-1; J: TRBJ2-5; D: TRBD1; size: once; DNA: TGTGCCAGCAGTGAAGGAACTGCACCGGGACAGCGAGAGACCCAGTACTTC; CDR3: CASSEGTAPGQRETQYF
V: TRBV6-5; J: TRBJ1-6; D: .; size: .; DNA: TGTGCCAGCAGTTCGCGGCAGCACTATAATTCACCCCTCCACTTT; CDR3: CASSSRQHYNSPLHF
V: TRBV5-1; J: TRBJ2-7; D: TRBD2; size: .; DNA: TGCGCCAGCAGCTTGGGGACTAGCGGGACCGAGCAGTACTTC; CDR3: CASSLGTSGTEQYF
V: TRBV11-1; J: TRBJ2-3; D: TRBD1; size: .; DNA: TGTGCCAGCAGCCCGGGACAGGGGGAGGCAGATACGCAGTATTTT; CDR3: CASSPGQGEADTQYF
V: TRBV18; J: TRBJ2-7; D: .; size: once; DNA: TGTGCCAGCTCACCACGGGGAGCCAACTACGAGCAGTACTTC; CDR3: CASSPRGANYEQYF
V: TRBV27; J: TRBJ1-2; D: .; size: .; DNA: TGTGCCAGCAGTTTTGGAACAGGGCAAGGCTACACCTTC; CDR3: CASSFGTGQGYTF
V: TRBV10-1; J: TRBJ2-7; D: .; size: .; DNA: TGCGCCAGCAGTGCTACGGACACGACCTACGAGCAGTACTTC; CDR3: CASSATDTTYEQYF
V: TRBV6-6; J: TRBJ2-5; D: TRBD1; size: .; DNA: TGTGCCAGCAGTTATGGAACAGGGGGAGAGACCCAGTACTTC; CDR3: CASSYGTGGETQYF
V: TRBV19; J: TRBJ1-1; D: .; size: .; DNA: TGTGCCAGTACCCGGGACTTCAACACTGAAGCTTTCTTT; CDR3: CASTRDFNTEAFF
V: TRBV10-3; J: TRBJ1-1; D: .; size: .; DNA: TGTGCCATCAGCTCGGGGGGAATCACTGAAGCTTTCTTT; CDR3: CAISSGGITEAFF
V: TRBV2; J: TRBJ1-2; D: .; size: .; DNA: TGTGCCAGCTTGGAACGGCAGGGAGGTGGCTATGGCTACACCTTC; CDR3: CASLERQGGGYGYTF
V: TRBV5-1; J: TRBJ2-2; D: .; size: once; DNA: TGCGCCAGCAGCTTGGAGGGACTTCCCGGCCCGGAGCTGTTTTTT; CDR3: CASSLEGLPGPELFF
V: TRBV6-5; J: TRBJ1-2; D: TRBD1; size: .; DNA: TGTGCCAGCAGGCCAGGGGGCGCCTATGGCTACACCTTC; CDR3: CASRPGGAYGYTF
V: TRBV6-6; J: TRBJ2-1; D: .; size: .; DNA: TGTGCCAGCAAACAAATTGGAGGGGATGAGCAGTTCTTC; CDR3: CASKQIGGDEQFF
V: TRBV19; J: TRBJ1-5; D: .; size: .; DNA: TGTGCCAGTAGTGCGACCGGGCCCCGGGGTCAGCCCCAGCATTTT; CDR3: CASSATGPRGQPQHF
V: TRBV5-4; J: TRBJ2-7; D: .; size: .; DNA: TGTGCCAGCAGCCCGAATCAGGGTTACGAGCAGTACTTC; CDR3: CASSPNQGYEQYF
V: TRBV7-7; J: TRBJ2-5; D: TRBD2; size: .; DNA: TGTGCTAGCAGCCTTGGACTAGCGTCGGAGACCCAGTACTTC; CDR3: CASSLGLASETQYF
V: TRBV4-1; J: TRBJ1-2; D: .; size: .; DNA: TGCGCCAGCAAGGGAGGGAAGGTTGGCTACACCTTC; CDR3: CASKGGKVGYTF
V: TRBV3-1/TRBV3-2; J: TRBJ1-1; D: .; size: .; DNA: TGTGCCAGCAGCCAAGATCGTATGGGGGGGCAAAACACTGAAGCTTTCTTT; CDR3: CASSQDRMGGQNTEAFF
V: TRBV2; J: TRBJ2-2; D: TRBD2; size: .; DNA: TGTGCCAGCAGTGAAAGAGTTTCGGGAGGGCCAGGGAAGACCGGGGAGCTGTTTTTT; CDR3: CASSERVSGGPGKTGELFF
V: TRBV11-2; J: TRBJ2-2; D: .; size: once; DNA: TGTGCCAGCAGACAAACGCCAGGATTCGCGAACACCGGGGAGCTGTTTTTT; CDR3: CASRQTPGFANTGELFF
V: TRBV5-1; J: TRBJ2-2; D: .; size: .; DNA: TGCGCCAGCAGCTTGGCGGCGGGGATCAACACCGGGGAGCTGTTTTTT; CDR3: CASSLAAGINTGELFF
V: TRBV20-1; J: TRBJ2-7; D: .; size: .; DNA: TGCAGTGCTAGTATTCCGGGGATGGTCGAGCAGTACTTC; CDR3: CSASIPGMVEQYF
V: TRBV7-3; J: TRBJ1-6; D: .; size: .; DNA: TGTGCCAGCAGCCCCAGCTCCTATAATTCACCCCTCCACTTT; CDR3: CASSPSSYNSPLHF
V: TRBV29-1; J: TRBJ2-7; D: TRBD1; size: .; DNA: TGCAGCGTTAAGTTAAGGGGGGGACAGGGCGAGGGAGAGCAGTACTTC; CDR3: CSVKLRGGQGEGEQYF
V: TRBV7-2; J: TRBJ1-4; D: .; size: .; DNA: TGTGCCAGCAGCTTAGCCGGACAAATTAATGAAAAACTGTTTTTT; CDR3: CASSLAGQINEKLFF
V: TRBV9; J: TRBJ2-7; D: TRBD1; size: .; DNA: TGTGCCAGCAGCGCCAGGGGGCAGTACGAGCAGTACTTC; CDR3: CASSARGQYEQYF
V: TRBV29-1; J: TRBJ1-2; D: TRBD1; size: once; DNA: TGCAGCGTTGATCAGGGACAGCATGGCTACACCTTC; CDR3: CSVDQGQHGYTF
V: TRBV5-6; J: TRBJ2-6; D: .; size: .; DNA: TGTGCCACCAGGGGCCTAACCTTCTCTGGGGCCAACGTCCTGACTTTC; CDR3: CATRGLTFSGANVLTF
V: TRBV4-3; J: TRBJ1-2; D: .; size: .; DNA: TGCGCCAGCAGCCAAGATCTTGGGGGCCCCTATGGCTACACCTTC; CDR3: CASSQDLGGPYGYTF
V: TRBV19; J: TRBJ2-2; D: TRBD2; size: .; DNA: TGTGCCAGTCTAGCGGGAGGGCCCACCGGGGAGCTGTTTTTT; CDR3: CASLAGGPTGELFF
V: TRBV2; J: TRBJ2-7; D: TRBD1; size: .; DNA: TGTGCCAGCATTATCCGGGACAGGTATTCCTACGAGCAGTACTTC; CDR3: CASIIRDRYSYEQYF
V: TRBV7-8; J: TRBJ2-1; D: TRBD2; size: .; DNA: TGTGCCAGCAGCTTTCGGGCGGGAGGGGCCCTAAATGAGCAGTTCTTC; CDR3: CASSFRAGGALNEQFF
V: TRBV28; J: TRBJ1-4; D: .; size: .; DNA: TGTGCCAGCACGGGAGGGGCCAATGAAAAACTGTTTTTT; CDR3: CASTGGANEKLFF
V: TRBV7-2; J: TRBJ2-1; D: .; size: .; DNA: TGTGCCAGCAGCACTCTCCTCTCCTACAATGAGCAGTTCTTC; CDR3: CASSTLLSYNEQFF
V: TRBV4-1; J: TRBJ1-6; D: .; size: .; DNA: TGCGCCAGCAGCCAAGATAGCTTCGACAGAGGTTCCTATAATTCACCCCTCCACTTT; CDR3: CASSQDSFDRGSYNSPLHF
V: TRBV10-3; J: TRBJ2-5; D: TRBD2; size: .; DNA: TGTGCCATCAGCGGGACTAGCGGCCAAGAGACCCAGTACTTC; CDR3: CAISGTSGQETQYF
V: TRBV28; J: TRBJ2-7; D: TRBD1; size: .; DNA: TGTGCCAGCAGAGCCGGGACAGGGTATCAGTACGAGCAGTACTTC; CDR3: CASRAGTGYQYEQYF
V: TRBV19; J: TRBJ2-7; D: TRBD2; size: .; DNA: TGTGCCAGTAGTATAGTAGCGGGAGGAATCAGCGAGCAGTACTTC; CDR3: CASSIVAGGISEQYF
V: TRBV19; J: TRBJ2-7; D: .; size: .; DNA: TGTGCCAGTAGTATGGGGAGCAACTCCTACGAGCAGTACTTC; CDR3: CASSMGSNSYEQYF
V: TRBV5-5; J: TRBJ1-4; D: TRBD1; size: .; DNA: TGTGCCAGCAGCTTTCACAGGGGTACAGAAAAACTGTTTTTT; CDR3: CASSFHRGTEKLFF
V: TRBV7-8; J: TRBJ1-5; D: .; size: .; DNA: TGTGCCAGCAGCTTAGCGAACCCCAGGGGCAATCAGCCCCAGCATTTT; CDR3: CASSLANPRGNQPQHF
V: TRBV19; J: TRBJ1-2; D: TRBD1; size: .; DNA: TGTGCCAGTGCCCACCCGGGACAGGGGAACTATGGCTACACCTTC; CDR3: CASAHPGQGNYGYTF